This TCR beta chain was documented in a study of T cell responses to AZD1222 COVID-19 vaccine. Clones were sequenced by immunoSEQ multiplex PCR, and TCRdb holds only the in-frame ones, with some missing. The repertoire includes around 160,000 clones, approximately 90% of them detected once, and 1.3% sits in the top ten. Study-wide points: The study reported that nearly half of spike-specific TCRs target unmutated variant regions. The CD4 TCRs associated with vaccination extended across spike and predominated at 160-218 and 743-854.

Regarding this clone: Its antigen is unidentified.

Losses at the gene ends were 7 bases for V and 4 bases for J; bases not matched to a gene: 15. The germline gives CDR1 SGHRS, CDR2 YFSETQ. The CDR3 covers 16 residues. The J gene is TRBJ1-2, the V gene TRBV5-1, with TRBD1 identical over 8 bases. The sequencing here drew on peripheral blood, taken 28 days after the second AZD1222 dose. This receptor was obtained from an adult who received the AZD1222 COVID-19 vaccine. CDR3 coding DNA: TGCGCCAGCCTAGGGCAGGGGGCCGACGGACCCTATGGCTACACCTTC. Translating it yields CASLGQGADGPYGYTF.